This is a list of T cell receptor beta chains from one sample in a study of blood T cell repertoires in COVID-19. The protocol was immunoSEQ multiplex PCR, while the TCRdb copy is restricted to in-frame clones and leaves out a portion. The profile covers around 200,000 clones, with 85% to 90% appearing a single time and 6.2% taken by the ten largest. The sequencing sample was made of PBMCs or T cells enriched from blood (not recorded which). These receptors all come from a man aged 40-49 years who had recovered from COVID-19. The CDR3 runs from the conserved cysteine through the conserved F or W. D genes are given only for firm matches. Size is stated for part of the rows, as once, few or many counts, or as a class when the clone is expanded.

TRBJ2-3 | . | TRBV3-1/TRBV3-2 | . | CATAGGTDTQYF | TGTGCCACAGCGGGTGGCACAGATACGCAGTATTTT
TRBJ2-2 | TRBD1 | TRBV2 | . | CASSGQGLTGELFF | TGTGCCAGCAGCGGACAGGGCCTCACCGGGGAGCTGTTTTTT
TRBJ1-5 | . | TRBV27 | . | CATRTAYDQPQHF | TGTGCCACTCGGACAGCTTACGATCAGCCCCAGCATTTT
TRBJ1-2 | TRBD1 | TRBV30 | . | CAWNSGQGLFYGYTF | TGTGCCTGGAACTCCGGACAGGGGTTGTTCTATGGCTACACCTTC
TRBJ1-2 | . | TRBV7-8 | . | CASSQTGPYGYTF | TGTGCCAGCAGCCAGACAGGCCCCTATGGCTACACCTTC
TRBJ1-2 | . | TRBV5-1 | . | CASSLAVERSGYTF | TGCGCCAGCAGCTTGGCCGTGGAGAGGAGTGGCTACACCTTC
TRBJ2-2 | . | TRBV6-1 | . | CASSERGPSTGELFF | TGTGCCAGCAGTGAGCGGGGGCCGAGCACCGGGGAGCTGTTTTTT
TRBJ1-1 | . | TRBV27 | . | CASSRGSTEAFF | TGTGCCAGCAGCCGCGGGAGTACTGAAGCTTTCTTT
TRBJ1-4 | TRBD1 | TRBV27 | few | CASRPLDRINEKLFF | TGTGCCAGCAGGCCCCTGGACAGGATTAATGAAAAACTGTTTTTT
TRBJ1-1 | . | TRBV5-1 | few | CASSLAAGAAGAFF | TGCGCCAGCAGCTTGGCGGCGGGGGCCGCGGGAGCTTTCTTT
TRBJ2-5 | . | TRBV6-5 | . | CASSLRHWETQYF | TGTGCCAGCAGCCTTAGACACTGGGAGACCCAGTACTTC
TRBJ1-2 | TRBD1 | TRBV10-2 | . | CASSDSTGGLFYGYTF | TGCGCCAGCAGTGACTCGACAGGGGGTTTATTCTATGGCTACACCTTC
TRBJ2-7 | TRBD2 | TRBV7-9 | . | CASSPPGLAGAYEQYF | TGTGCCAGCAGCCCCCCAGGGCTAGCGGGGGCATACGAGCAGTACTTC
TRBJ1-2 | . | TRBV5-1 | . | CASSLGSEKYGYTF | TGCGCCAGCAGCTTGGGATCGGAGAAGTATGGCTACACCTTC
TRBJ1-5 | . | TRBV9 | once | CASSVRDNQPQHF | TGTGCCAGCAGCGTGCGGGACAATCAGCCCCAGCATTTT
TRBJ1-1 | . | TRBV19 | . | CASNPGLIWTEAFF | TGTGCCAGTAACCCAGGCCTGATTTGGACTGAAGCTTTCTTT
TRBJ2-1 | . | TRBV24-1 | . | CATRDTSVSEQFF | TGTGCCACCCGGGACACCTCCGTCAGTGAGCAGTTCTTC
TRBJ1-6 | . | TRBV7-2 | once | CASSSTGMGSPLHF | TGTGCCAGCAGCTCAACAGGGATGGGGTCACCCCTCCACTTT
TRBJ2-3 | TRBD2 | TRBV6-5 | . | CASSSTSVGGTDTQYF | TGTGCCAGCAGTTCTACTAGCGTCGGGGGCACAGATACGCAGTATTTT
TRBJ1-1 | TRBD1 | TRBV6-5 | . | CATLSTGGQEAFF | TGTGCCACCTTGTCTACAGGGGGCCAGGAAGCTTTCTTT
TRBJ2-3 | . | TRBV12-5 | . | CASGLPPGDTQYF | TGTGCTAGTGGTTTGCCCCCCGGGGATACGCAGTATTTT
TRBJ1-2 | TRBD1 | TRBV6-5 | . | CASSFQITGDGGYTF | TGTGCCAGCAGTTTTCAAATAACAGGGGACGGCGGCTACACCTTC
TRBJ2-2 | TRBD2 | TRBV19 | . | CASNPSGNTGELFF | TGTGCCAGTAATCCTAGCGGGAACACCGGGGAGCTGTTTTTT
TRBJ1-4 | . | TRBV27 | . | CASRQGEKLFF | TGTGCCAGCAGGCAGGGGGAAAAACTGTTTTTT
TRBJ2-5 | . | TRBV9 | . | CASSPGEEETQYF | TGTGCCAGCAGCCCGGGGGAAGAAGAGACCCAGTACTTC
TRBJ2-7 | TRBD1 | TRBV11-2 | . | CASRAGGGEQYF | TGTGCCAGCAGAGCAGGGGGCGGCGAGCAGTACTTC
TRBJ2-1 | . | TRBV5-4 | once | CASRVGGRADNEQFF | TGTGCCAGCAGGGTGGGGGGAAGGGCGGATAATGAGCAGTTCTTC
TRBJ1-3 | . | TRBV7-2 | . | CASSLVPDRNTIYF | TGTGCCAGCAGCTTAGTCCCTGACAGAAACACCATATATTTT
TRBJ1-4 | . | TRBV4-2 | . | CASSQERVNEKLFF | TGTGCCAGCAGCCAAGAACGAGTTAATGAAAAACTGTTTTTT
TRBJ1-3 | . | TRBV7-9 | . | CASSLYGENTIYF | TGTGCCAGCAGCTTATACGGGGAAAACACCATATATTTT
TRBJ2-3 | TRBD1 | TRBV18 | . | CASSRLPGQGITDTQYF | TGTGCCAGCTCAAGACTACCGGGACAGGGAATCACAGATACGCAGTATTTT
TRBJ1-1 | . | TRBV12-3/TRBV12-4 | . | CASSLTENTEAFF | TGTGCCAGCAGTTTAACAGAAAACACTGAAGCTTTCTTT
TRBJ1-1 | TRBD1 | TRBV28 | . | CASIPGGMAEAFF | TGTGCCAGCATCCCAGGGGGCATGGCTGAAGCTTTCTTT
TRBJ2-1 | TRBD2 | TRBV6-5 | . | CASRVDTGTKEQFF | TGTGCCAGCAGAGTCGACACCGGGACTAAGGAGCAGTTCTTC
TRBJ2-3 | TRBD2 | TRBV7-2 | . | CASKTSGSTDTQYF | TGTGCCAGCAAGACTAGCGGTAGCACAGATACGCAGTATTTT
TRBJ1-1 | . | TRBV9 | . | CASSAGSLNTEAFF | TGTGCCAGCAGCGCCGGTAGTCTGAACACTGAAGCTTTCTTT
TRBJ1-2 | TRBD1 | TRBV6-1 | few | CASSEGTGDTF | TGTGCCAGCAGCGAAGGGACAGGGGACACCTTC
TRBJ1-2 | TRBD1 | TRBV9 | . | CASSDVRTGLGYGYTF | TGTGCCAGCAGCGATGTTAGGACAGGGTTGGGCTATGGCTACACCTTC
TRBJ1-2 | . | TRBV12-3/TRBV12-4 | . | CASTRLGGYTF | TGTGCCAGCACTAGACTAGGGGGCTACACCTTC
TRBJ1-6 | . | TRBV5-1 | . | CASSGGGAITSDSPLHF | TGCGCCAGCAGCGGCGGAGGGGCTATAACTTCGGATTCACCCCTCCACTTT
TRBJ2-3 | . | TRBV4-1 | many | CASSPLAVTDTQYF | TGCGCCAGCAGCCCACTAGCCGTCACAGATACGCAGTATTTT
TRBJ1-4 | . | TRBV18 | . | CASSPPGRGIDATNEKLFF | TGTGCCAGCTCACCCCCCGGCAGGGGAATTGATGCAACTAATGAAAAACTGTTTTTT
TRBJ2-2 | . | TRBV11-2 | once | CASSLGGQLNTGELFF | TGTGCCAGCAGCTTAGGGGGACAACTCAACACCGGGGAGCTGTTTTTT
TRBJ2-7 | TRBD1 | TRBV7-6 | . | CASSPNRGEGEQYF | TGTGCCAGCAGCCCAAACAGGGGGGAAGGCGAGCAGTACTTC
TRBJ1-1 | . | TRBV12-5 | . | CASGLANLNTEAFF | TGTGCTAGTGGTTTAGCTAATTTAAACACTGAAGCTTTCTTT